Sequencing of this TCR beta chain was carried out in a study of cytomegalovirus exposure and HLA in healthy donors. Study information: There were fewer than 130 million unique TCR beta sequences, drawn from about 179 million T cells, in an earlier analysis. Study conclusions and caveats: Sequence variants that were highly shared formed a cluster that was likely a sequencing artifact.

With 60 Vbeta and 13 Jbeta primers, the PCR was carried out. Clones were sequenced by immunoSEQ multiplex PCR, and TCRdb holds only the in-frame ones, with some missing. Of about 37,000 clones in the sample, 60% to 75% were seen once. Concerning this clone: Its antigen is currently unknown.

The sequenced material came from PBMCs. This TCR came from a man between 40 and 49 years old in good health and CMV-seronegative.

The CDR3 region has the DNA TGCGCCAGCAGATGCGGGGGCACTTCAGAGACCCAGTACTTC. Translating gives CASRCGGTSETQYF. This chain links TRBV10-1 with TRBJ2-5, with a tentative D call TRBD2 (7 bases). This CDR3 is built from 14 residues. Germline loops: CDR1 WNHNN, CDR2 SYGVQD (reference sequence). V was trimmed by 6 bases and J by 4 bases, leaving 15 bases between them.